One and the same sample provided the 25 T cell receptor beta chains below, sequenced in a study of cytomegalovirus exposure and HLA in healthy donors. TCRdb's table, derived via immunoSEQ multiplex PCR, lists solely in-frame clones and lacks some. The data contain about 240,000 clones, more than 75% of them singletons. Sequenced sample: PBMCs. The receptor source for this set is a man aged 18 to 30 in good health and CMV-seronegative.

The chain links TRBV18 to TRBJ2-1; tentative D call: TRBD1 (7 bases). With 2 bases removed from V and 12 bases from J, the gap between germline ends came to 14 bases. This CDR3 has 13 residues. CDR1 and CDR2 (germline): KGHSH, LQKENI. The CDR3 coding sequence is TGTGCCAGCTCACCAGGAACAGGGGAGGCGCAGTTCTTC. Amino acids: CASSPGTGEAQFF.

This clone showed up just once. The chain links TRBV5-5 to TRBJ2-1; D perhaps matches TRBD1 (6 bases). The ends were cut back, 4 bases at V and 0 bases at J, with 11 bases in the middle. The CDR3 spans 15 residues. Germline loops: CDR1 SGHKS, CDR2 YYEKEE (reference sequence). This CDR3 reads CASSTGTSSYNEQFF. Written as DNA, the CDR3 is TGTGCCAGCAGCACAGGGACCAGCTCCTACAATGAGCAGTTCTTC.

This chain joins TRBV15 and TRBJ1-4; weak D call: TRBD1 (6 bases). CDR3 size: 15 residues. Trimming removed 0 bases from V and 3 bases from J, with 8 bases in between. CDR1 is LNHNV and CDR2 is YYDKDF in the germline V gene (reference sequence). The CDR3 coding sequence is TGTGCCACCAGCAGAGACGGACAGCCTAATGAAAAACTGTTTTTT. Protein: CATSRDGQPNEKLFF.

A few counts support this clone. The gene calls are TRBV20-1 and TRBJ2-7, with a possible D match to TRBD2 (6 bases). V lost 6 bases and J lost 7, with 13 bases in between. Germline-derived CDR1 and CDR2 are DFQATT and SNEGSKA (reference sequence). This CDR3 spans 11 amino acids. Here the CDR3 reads CSAEGWEEQYF. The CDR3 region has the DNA TGCAGTGCGGAGGGGTGGGAAGAGCAGTACTTC.

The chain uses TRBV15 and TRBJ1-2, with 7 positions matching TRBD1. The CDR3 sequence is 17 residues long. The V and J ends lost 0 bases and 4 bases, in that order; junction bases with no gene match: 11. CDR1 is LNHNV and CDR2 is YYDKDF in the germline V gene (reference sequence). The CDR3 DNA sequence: TGTGCCACCAGCAGAGATTGGGTCAAGGAGGGGGCCTATGGCTACACCTTC. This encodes CATSRDWVKEGAYGYTF.

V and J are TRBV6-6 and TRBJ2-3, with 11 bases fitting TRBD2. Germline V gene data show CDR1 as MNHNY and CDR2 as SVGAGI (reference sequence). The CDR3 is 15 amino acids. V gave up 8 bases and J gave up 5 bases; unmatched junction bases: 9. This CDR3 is CASSLPTSGGDTQYF. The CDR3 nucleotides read TGTGCCAGCTCTTTACCCACTAGCGGGGGAGATACGCAGTATTTT.

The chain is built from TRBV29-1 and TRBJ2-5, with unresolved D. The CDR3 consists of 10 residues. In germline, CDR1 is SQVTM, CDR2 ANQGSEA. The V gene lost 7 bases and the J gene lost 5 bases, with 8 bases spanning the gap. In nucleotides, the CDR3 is TGCAGCGCCAAACTCGAGACCCAGTACTTC. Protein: CSAKLETQYF.

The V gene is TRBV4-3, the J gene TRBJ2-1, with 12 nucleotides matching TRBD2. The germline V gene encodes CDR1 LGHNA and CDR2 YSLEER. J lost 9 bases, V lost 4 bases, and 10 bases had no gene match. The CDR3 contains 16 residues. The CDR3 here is CASSPGASGGASEQFF. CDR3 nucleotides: TGCGCCAGCAGCCCTGGGGCTAGCGGGGGGGCCTCTGAGCAGTTCTTC.

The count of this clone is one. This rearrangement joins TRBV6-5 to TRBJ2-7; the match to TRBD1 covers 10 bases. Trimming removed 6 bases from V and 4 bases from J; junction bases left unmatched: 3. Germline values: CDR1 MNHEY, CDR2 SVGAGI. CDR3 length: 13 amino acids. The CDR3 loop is CASSRDRGYEQYF. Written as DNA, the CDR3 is TGTGCCAGCAGCCGGGACAGGGGTTACGAGCAGTACTTC.

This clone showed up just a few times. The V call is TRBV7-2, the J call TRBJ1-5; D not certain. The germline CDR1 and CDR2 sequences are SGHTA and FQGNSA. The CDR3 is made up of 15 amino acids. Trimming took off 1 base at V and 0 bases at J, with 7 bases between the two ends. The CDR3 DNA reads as TGTGCCAGCAGCTTAGGCAGATATAGCAATCAGCCCCAGCATTTT. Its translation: CASSLGRYSNQPQHF.

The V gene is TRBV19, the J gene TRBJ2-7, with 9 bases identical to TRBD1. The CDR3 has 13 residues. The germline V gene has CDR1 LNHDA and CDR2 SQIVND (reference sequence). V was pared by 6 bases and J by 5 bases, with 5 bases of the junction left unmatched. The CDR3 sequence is CASRTRDRDEQYF. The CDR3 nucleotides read TGTGCCAGTAGGACCCGGGACAGGGACGAGCAGTACTTC.

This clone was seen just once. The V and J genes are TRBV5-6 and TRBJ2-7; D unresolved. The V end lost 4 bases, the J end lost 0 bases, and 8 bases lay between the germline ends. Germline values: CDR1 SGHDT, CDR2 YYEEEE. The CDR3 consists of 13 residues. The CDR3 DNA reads TGTGCCAGCAGCCTCGACATCTCCTACGAGCAGTACTTC. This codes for CASSLDISYEQYF.

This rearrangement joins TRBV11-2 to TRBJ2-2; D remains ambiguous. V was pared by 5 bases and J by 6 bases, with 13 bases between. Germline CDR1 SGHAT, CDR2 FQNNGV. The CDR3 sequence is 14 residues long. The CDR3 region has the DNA TGTGCCAGCAGCCTTGGGTTGACTGCCGGGGAGCTGTTTTTT. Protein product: CASSLGLTAGELFF. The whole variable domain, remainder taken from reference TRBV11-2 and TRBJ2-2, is EAGVAQSPRYKIIEKRQSVAFWCNPISGHATLYWYQQILGQGPKLLIQFQNNGVVDDSQLPKDRFSAERLKGVDSTLKIQPAKLEDSAVYLCASSLGLTAGELFFGEGSRLTVL.

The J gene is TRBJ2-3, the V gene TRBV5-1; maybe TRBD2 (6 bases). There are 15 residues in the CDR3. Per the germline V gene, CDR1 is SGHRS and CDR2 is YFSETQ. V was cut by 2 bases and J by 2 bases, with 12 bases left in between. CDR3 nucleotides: TGCGCCAGCAGCTTAGGAGGGGCGGTCACAGATACGCAGTATTTT. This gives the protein CASSLGGAVTDTQYF.

The CDR3 loop reads CASSVSPRGDYNEQFF. CDR3 nucleotide sequence: TGTGCCAGCAGCGTGTCCCCGCGGGGGGACTACAATGAGCAGTTCTTC. The V gene is TRBV9, the J gene TRBJ2-1; TRBD2 matches 8 bases. The CDR3 totals 16 residues. The V gene's germline CDR1 is SGDLS and CDR2 YYNGEE. Trimming took 2 bases from V and 3 from J; bases not matched to a gene: 7.

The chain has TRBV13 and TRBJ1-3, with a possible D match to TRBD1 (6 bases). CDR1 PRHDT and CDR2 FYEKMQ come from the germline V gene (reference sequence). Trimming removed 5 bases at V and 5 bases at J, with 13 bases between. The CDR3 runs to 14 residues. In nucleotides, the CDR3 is TGTGCCAGCAGCACCGGTGGGACAAGAAACACCATATATTTT. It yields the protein CASSTGGTRNTIYF.

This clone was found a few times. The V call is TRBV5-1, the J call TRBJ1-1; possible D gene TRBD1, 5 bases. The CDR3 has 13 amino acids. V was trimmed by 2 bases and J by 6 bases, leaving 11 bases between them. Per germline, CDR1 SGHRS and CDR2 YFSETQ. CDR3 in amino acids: CASSLAGIPEAFF. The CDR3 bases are TGCGCCAGCAGCTTAGCAGGGATTCCTGAAGCTTTCTTT.

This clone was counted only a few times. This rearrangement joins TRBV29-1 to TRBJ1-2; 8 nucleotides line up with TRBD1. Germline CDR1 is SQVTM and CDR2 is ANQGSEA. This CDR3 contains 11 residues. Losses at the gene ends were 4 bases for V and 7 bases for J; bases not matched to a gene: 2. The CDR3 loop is CSVARGLGYTF. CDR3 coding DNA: TGCAGCGTTGCCAGGGGGCTTGGCTACACCTTC.

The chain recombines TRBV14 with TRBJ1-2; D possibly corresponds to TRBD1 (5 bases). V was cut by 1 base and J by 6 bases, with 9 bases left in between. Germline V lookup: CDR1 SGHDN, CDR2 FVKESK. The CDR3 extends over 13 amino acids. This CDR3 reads CASSQAGIHGYTF. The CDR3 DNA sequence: TGTGCCAGCAGCCAAGCAGGGATCCATGGCTACACCTTC.

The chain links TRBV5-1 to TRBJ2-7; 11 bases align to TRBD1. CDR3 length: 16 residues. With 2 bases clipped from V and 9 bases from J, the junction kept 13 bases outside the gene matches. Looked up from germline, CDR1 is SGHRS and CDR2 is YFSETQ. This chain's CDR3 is CASSLGTGGEPTGQYF. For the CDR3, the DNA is TGCGCCAGCAGCTTAGGGACAGGGGGTGAACCTACGGGGCAGTACTTC.

CDR3 protein: CASSPRDSYYEQYF. DNA of the CDR3: TGTGCCAGCAGCCCCCGGGACAGTTACTACGAGCAGTACTTC. This chain joins TRBV13 and TRBJ2-7; 7 nucleotides align to TRBD1. This CDR3 spans 14 amino acids. CDR1 is PRHDT, CDR2 FYEKMQ, per germline (reference sequence). V gave up 5 bases and J gave up 3 bases; unmatched junction bases: 7. The entire variable domain, with the rest obtained from reference TRBV13 and TRBJ2-7, is as follows: AAGVIQSPRHLIKEKRETATLKCYPIPRHDTVYWYQQGPGQDPQFLISFYEKMQSDKGSIPDRFSAQQFSDYHSELNMSSLELGDSALYFCASSPRDSYYEQYFGPGTRLTVT.

The CDR3 nucleotides read TGTGCCAGCAGTGTCCCCGGGTCCCCTCCCTACGAGCAGTACTTC. It yields the protein CASSVPGSPPYEQYF. The chain has TRBV27 and TRBJ2-7, with D unresolved. The V end lost 5 bases, the J end lost 2 bases, and 16 bases lay between the germline ends. Germline assignment: CDR1 MNHEY and CDR2 SMNVEV (reference sequence). This CDR3 is 15 amino acids long.

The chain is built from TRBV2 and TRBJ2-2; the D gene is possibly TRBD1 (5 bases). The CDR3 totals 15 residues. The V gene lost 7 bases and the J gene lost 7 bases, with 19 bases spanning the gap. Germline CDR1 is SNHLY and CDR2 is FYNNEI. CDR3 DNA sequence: TGTGCCAGCAAGTACAGAGACAGAAACTGCGGGGAGCTGTTTTTT. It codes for CASKYRDRNCGELFF. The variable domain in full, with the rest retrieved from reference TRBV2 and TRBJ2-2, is EPEVTQTPSHQVTQMGQEVILRCVPISNHLYFYWYRQILGQKVEFLVSFYNNEISEKSEIFDDQFSVERPDGSNFTLKIRSTKLEDSAMYFCASKYRDRNCGELFFGEGSRLTVL.

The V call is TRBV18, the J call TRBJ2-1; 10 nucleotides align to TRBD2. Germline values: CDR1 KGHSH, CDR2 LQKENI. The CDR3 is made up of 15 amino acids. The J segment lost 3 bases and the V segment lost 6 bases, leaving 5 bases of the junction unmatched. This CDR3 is CASSTGLAVYNEQFF. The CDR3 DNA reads TGTGCCAGCTCCACCGGACTAGCGGTCTACAATGAGCAGTTCTTC.

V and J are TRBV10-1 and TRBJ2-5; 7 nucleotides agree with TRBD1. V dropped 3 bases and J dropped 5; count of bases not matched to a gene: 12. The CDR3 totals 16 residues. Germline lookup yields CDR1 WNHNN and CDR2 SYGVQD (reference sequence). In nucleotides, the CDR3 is TGCGCCAGCAGTGAACCCTACGACAGGGCTTGCGAGACCCAGTACTTC. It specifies CASSEPYDRACETQYF.